The 31 T cell receptor beta chains given below trace back to one sample, sequenced in a study of beta chain features in type 1 diabetes. As every portion of the isolated RNA was reverse transcribed, the sequencing read expressed TCRB transcripts. Measured with immunoSEQ multiplex PCR; TCRdb has only the in-frame clones, and not every one. The sample lists under 950,000 clones; about 17% were seen once. The sequenced sample consisted of naive CD4+ T cells from blood. These receptors all come from a young woman in good health.

This clone was counted a few times. The chain combines TRBV28 with TRBJ2-3; 7 bases agree with TRBD1. CDR3 size: 13 residues. Per germline, CDR1 MDHEN and CDR2 SYDVKM. Trimming cost V 6 bases and J 2 bases; bases outside gene matches: 2. The CDR3 DNA reads TGTGCCAGCAGAGGGACAGCCACAGATACGCAGTATTTT. It encodes CASRGTATDTQYF.

This clone was detected only a few times. The chain employs TRBV2 and TRBJ1-1; D might be TRBD1 (6 bases). The CDR3 sequence is 12 residues long. Trimming removed 5 bases from V and 6 bases from J, with 10 bases in between. CDR1 SNHLY and CDR2 FYNNEI come from the germline V gene. CDR3 protein: CASSSGVAEAFF. The CDR3 DNA sequence: TGTGCCAGCAGTTCAGGGGTCGCTGAAGCTTTCTTT.

The rearrangement links TRBV7-9 to TRBJ2-5; D is possibly TRBD2 (6 bases). Germline V CDR1 and CDR2: SEHNR, FQNEAQ (reference sequence). The CDR3 consists of 15 residues. The V end was cut by 2 bases, the J end by 1 base, with 11 bases between. The DNA of the CDR3 is TGTGCCAGCAGCTTACGGTACGGGGGCCAAGAGACCCAGTACTTC. It yields the protein CASSLRYGGQETQYF.

The table lists this clone with a few counts. This rearrangement joins TRBV7-2 to TRBJ1-2, with D possibly matching TRBD1 (6 bases). CDR1 is SGHTA and CDR2 is FQGNSA in the germline V gene. The V and J ends lost 6 bases and 4 bases respectively, with 12 bases between them. The CDR3 runs 13 residues. DNA of the CDR3: TGTGCCAGCAGGGCAGGGGTAGCCTATGGCTACACCTTC. Amino acid sequence: CASRAGVAYGYTF.

The rearrangement joins TRBV21-1 to TRBJ2-1; TRBD2 was called by the table and not checked on the DNA. TRBV21-1 is shown as a pseudogene. This CDR3 is built from 21 residues. The CDR3: CASSKGDLNKTSGRSYNEQFF. The CDR3 DNA is TGTGCCAGCAGCAAAGGGGACCTCAACAAAACTAGCGGGAGGAGTTACAATGAGCAGTTCTTC.

The table lists this clone with a few counts. The V and J genes are TRBV7-2 and TRBJ2-7; no clear D gene. This CDR3 has 15 residues. V was trimmed by 3 bases and J by 3 bases, leaving 15 bases between them. CDR1 is SGHTA, CDR2 FQGNSA, per germline. CDR3 residues: CASSFQAWDHYEQYF. CDR3 nucleotide sequence: TGTGCCAGCAGCTTTCAAGCGTGGGATCACTACGAGCAGTACTTC.

The table lists this clone with a few counts. The rearrangement uses TRBV28 and TRBJ1-4; D gene uncertain. CDR3 size: 14 residues. Germline lookup yields CDR1 MDHEN and CDR2 SYDVKM. V was cut by 2 bases and J by 4 bases, with 8 bases left in between. This chain's CDR3 is CASSLSPNNEKLFF. In nucleotides, the CDR3 is TGTGCCAGCAGTTTAAGCCCGAATAATGAAAAACTGTTTTTT.

This sequence joins TRBV10-3 and TRBJ2-3; a weak D match, TRBD1 (6 bases). The V end lost 3 bases, the J end lost 4 bases, and 11 bases lay between the germline ends. The CDR3 is 14 residues long. Germline values: CDR1 ENHRY, CDR2 SYGVKD. Written as DNA, the CDR3 is TGTGCCATCAGTGACCGCACAGGGTCAGATACGCAGTATTTT. Encoded protein: CAISDRTGSDTQYF.

The chain is built from TRBV25-1 and TRBJ2-2; no clear D. The CDR3 loop spans 16 amino acids. Trimming removed 0 bases from V and 1 base from J, with 9 bases in between. Germline loops: CDR1 MGHDK, CDR2 SYGVNS. CDR3 residues: CASSEYFALNTGELFF. The CDR3 bases are TGTGCCAGCAGTGAATATTTTGCCTTGAACACCGGGGAGCTGTTTTTT.

The V and J genes are TRBV2 and TRBJ2-1; no clear D. Germline lookup yields CDR1 SNHLY and CDR2 FYNNEI. Trimming left V 6 bases short and J 10 bases short, with 19 bases between. The length of the CDR3 is 14 residues. The CDR3 DNA is TGTGCCAGCAGCCCCACATTCGTAGGTGGCGAGCAGTTCTTC. Protein sequence: CASSPTFVGGEQFF.

This clone showed up just a few times. The V call is TRBV27, the J call TRBJ2-1; D could derive from TRBD1 or TRBD2 (5 bases each). This CDR3 comprises 12 residues. Germline CDR1 is MNHEY and CDR2 is SMNVEV (reference sequence). The germline V and J ends were trimmed by 3 bases and 13 bases, with 13 bases remaining between them. The CDR3 loop is CASSFIPGTQFF. The CDR3 region has the DNA TGTGCCAGCAGTTTTATACCCGGGACCCAGTTCTTC.

The CDR3 sequence is CASSLGRGGIYNEQFF. The CDR3, as DNA: TGCGCCAGCAGCTTGGGCCGAGGGGGGATTTACAATGAGCAGTTCTTC. The chain joins TRBV5-1 to TRBJ2-1; tentatively, D is TRBD1 or TRBD2 (6 bases each). The CDR3 runs 16 residues. V lost 0 bases and J 4 bases, leaving 14 bases between the germline ends. Per the germline V gene, CDR1 is SGHRS and CDR2 is YFSETQ.

The genes are TRBV29-1 and TRBJ1-5; tentative D call: TRBD1 (6 bases). V shed 4 bases and J shed 2 bases, with 30 bases lying between them. Germline loops: CDR1 SQVTM, CDR2 ANQGSEA. The CDR3 length is 20 residues. The CDR3 DNA follows: TGCAGCGTTGGGGGGGGCGCGAGATTTAGACAGTACCCAGGCAATCAGCCCCAGCATTTT. It translates to CSVGGGARFRQYPGNQPQHF.

The chain couples TRBV5-6 to TRBJ2-7; maybe TRBD2 (5 bases). The CDR3 contains 12 residues. V was shortened by 1 base and J by 6 bases, with 8 bases between the two germline ends. Germline CDR1 SGHDT, CDR2 YYEEEE. CDR3 sequence reads: CASSLSGAEQYF. In DNA, the CDR3 is TGTGCCAGCAGCTTGAGCGGAGCCGAGCAGTACTTC.

The chain has TRBV28 and TRBJ2-5, with a possible D match to TRBD1 (5 bases). Trimming removed 3 bases from V and 6 bases from J, with 11 bases in between. The CDR3 loop spans 13 amino acids. Germline V gives CDR1 MDHEN, CDR2 SYDVKM. CDR3 residues: CASSFSGLKTQYF. The CDR3 DNA reads as TGTGCCAGCAGTTTTTCAGGGCTCAAGACCCAGTACTTC.

The chain is built from TRBV7-9 and TRBJ2-2; weak D call: TRBD2 (6 bases). With 4 bases removed from V and 6 bases from J, the gap between germline ends came to 15 bases. The CDR3 contains 15 residues. The germline gives CDR1 SEHNR, CDR2 FQNEAQ (reference sequence). The CDR3 here is CASSWGDLFSGELFF. The CDR3, as DNA: TGTGCCAGCAGCTGGGGGGACCTCTTTTCCGGGGAGCTGTTTTTT. The entire variable domain, with the rest obtained from reference TRBV7-9 and TRBJ2-2, is as follows: DTGVSQNPRHKITKRGQNVTFRCDPISEHNRLYWYRQTLGQGPEFLTYFQNEAQLEKSRLLSDRFSAERPKGSFSTLEIQRTEQGDSAMYLCASSWGDLFSGELFFGEGSRLTVL.

This clone was seen a few times. Other nucleotide sequences in the sample specify the same CDR3. This rearrangement joins TRBV5-4 to TRBJ2-5, with 8 bases that match TRBD2. J lost 2 bases, V lost 0 bases, and 0 bases had no gene match. Germline CDR1 reads SGHNT; CDR2 reads YYREEE (reference sequence). The CDR3 covers 14 residues. This CDR3 is CASSLGGGQETQYF. DNA of the CDR3: TGTGCCAGCAGCTTGGGCGGGGGGCAAGAGACCCAGTACTTC.

In this sample, this clone turned up a few times. V and J are TRBV7-9 and TRBJ2-2; maybe TRBD2 (6 bases). V shed 2 bases and J shed 5 bases, with 12 bases lying between them. Germline values: CDR1 SEHNR, CDR2 FQNEAQ (reference sequence). CDR3 length: 15 residues. CDR3 bases: TGTGCCAGCAGCTTAAGGGACTTTGTTACCGGGGAGCTGTTTTTT. Its translation is CASSLRDFVTGELFF.

This clone was observed a handful of times. The chain employs TRBV7-6 and TRBJ1-5; D gene uncertain. The CDR3 is made up of 13 amino acids. Germline-derived CDR1 and CDR2 are SGHVS and FNYEAQ. The germline V and J ends were trimmed by 2 bases and 3 bases, with 5 bases remaining between them. The CDR3 DNA reads as TGTGCCAGCAGCTTACAGGCCAATCAGCCCCAGCATTTT. Translation: CASSLQANQPQHF.

The gene calls are TRBV6-5 and TRBJ2-4; no clear D gene. This CDR3 has 12 amino acids. V lost 5 bases and J 7 bases, leaving 9 bases between the germline ends. Germline V lookup: CDR1 MNHEY, CDR2 SVGAGI. CDR3 coding DNA: TGTGCCAGCAGTGACTTACAGAACATTCAGTACTTC. This codes for CASSDLQNIQYF.

This clone came up a few times. The chain links TRBV5-1 to TRBJ2-1; TRBD1 or TRBD2 may be the D gene (5 bases each). V lost 2 bases to trimming and J lost 7 bases, with 22 bases between them. This CDR3 is built from 17 residues. The germline gives CDR1 SGHRS, CDR2 YFSETQ. As DNA, the CDR3 is TGCGCCAGCAGCTTTAGTGGGACCCCCACCGATCCGAATGAGCAGTTCTTC. As protein: CASSFSGTPTDPNEQFF.

The rearrangement joins TRBV7-2 to TRBJ2-5, with D possibly being TRBD1 (5 bases). Germline CDR1 and CDR2: SGHTA and FQGNSA. The CDR3 is 13 amino acids. V was shortened by 2 bases and J by 2 bases, with 6 bases between the two germline ends. The DNA of the CDR3 is TGTGCCAGCAGCTTACGACAGCAAGAGACCCAGTACTTC. Translated, it gives CASSLRQQETQYF.

This clone has just a few counts. The V and J genes are TRBV19 and TRBJ2-3, with D perhaps matching TRBD2 (6 bases). V lost 2 bases and J lost 4, with 13 bases in between. Germline V gives CDR1 LNHDA, CDR2 SQIVND (reference sequence). The CDR3 consists of 15 residues. For the CDR3, the DNA is TGTGCCAGTAGTATATCCGGGAGCAGTTCAGATACGCAGTATTTT. The encoded protein is CASSISGSSSDTQYF.

This clone occurred a few times. The genes are TRBV19 and TRBJ2-3; 8 nucleotides align to TRBD2. The germline V gene encodes CDR1 LNHDA and CDR2 SQIVND (reference sequence). The CDR3 is 14 residues long. V was clipped by 10 bases and J by 2 bases; unmatched bases: 8. Here the CDR3 DNA reads TGTGCCACCGGACTAGCCACACTCACAGATACGCAGTATTTT. Translation: CATGLATLTDTQYF.

The chain is built from TRBV6-1 and TRBJ1-5, with TRBD1 identical over 8 bases. Losses at the gene ends were 5 bases for V and 5 bases for J; bases not matched to a gene: 5. The CDR3 totals 14 residues. The germline gives CDR1 MNHNS, CDR2 SASEGT. CDR3 coding DNA: TGTGCCAGCAGTCAGGACAGGGTGTATCAGCCCCAGCATTTT. This encodes CASSQDRVYQPQHF.

V and J are TRBV7-2 and TRBJ2-7; D is unresolved. From germline, CDR1 is SGHTA and CDR2 FQGNSA. Trimming removed 5 bases from V and 1 base from J, with 15 bases in between. This CDR3 has 15 residues. CDR3 sequence reads: CASSVTVLESYEQYF. CDR3 DNA: TGTGCCAGCAGCGTTACGGTCCTAGAATCCTACGAGCAGTACTTC.

This chain uses TRBV7-2 with TRBJ2-3; TRBD1 or TRBD2 may be the D gene (5 bases each). Germline V lookup: CDR1 SGHTA, CDR2 FQGNSA. V gave up 5 bases and J gave up 5 bases, with 11 bases separating them. There are 13 residues in the CDR3. DNA of the CDR3: TGTGCCAGCAGCGGGACCCCGGGAGATACGCAGTATTTT. Protein product: CASSGTPGDTQYF.

As for this clone: This same CDR3 is encoded by further DNA sequences in the sample. The chain joins TRBV19 to TRBJ2-3, with 7 bases aligning to TRBD2. The CDR3 length is 13 residues. Germline CDR1 and CDR2: LNHDA and SQIVND (reference sequence). V gave up 4 bases and J gave up 3 bases; unmatched junction bases: 1. CDR3: CASSSGSTDTQYF. Here the CDR3 DNA reads TGTGCCAGTAGTAGCGGGAGTACAGATACGCAGTATTTT. The entire variable domain, with the rest obtained from reference TRBV19 and TRBJ2-3, is as follows: DGGITQSPKYLFRKEGQNVTLSCEQNLNHDAMYWYRQDPGQGLRLIYYSQIVNDFQKGDIAEGYSVSREKKESFPLTVTSAQKNPTAFYLCASSSGSTDTQYFGPGTRLTVL.

This clone was seen a few times. The V and J genes are TRBV7-9 and TRBJ2-7; TRBD2 agrees at 7 bases. The CDR3 is 14 residues long. Germline-derived CDR1 and CDR2 are SEHNR and FQNEAQ (reference sequence). J lost 5 bases, V lost 0 bases, and 4 bases had no gene match. This CDR3 is CASSLAAGVNEQYF. The CDR3 nucleotides read TGTGCCAGCAGCTTAGCGGCGGGAGTAAACGAGCAGTACTTC.

This clone showed up just a few times. The gene calls are TRBV5-1 and TRBJ2-1, with D maybe TRBD1 (6 bases). Trimming removed 6 bases at V and 0 bases at J, with 13 bases between. CDR1 and CDR2 from the germline V gene are SGHRS and YFSETQ. The CDR3 sequence is 15 residues long. CDR3 sequence (DNA): TGCGCCAGCACAAACAGGGAAAGCTCCTACAATGAGCAGTTCTTC. The encoded protein is CASTNRESSYNEQFF.

V and J are TRBV6-5 and TRBJ2-7; the D gene is possibly TRBD2 (5 bases). This CDR3 is 11 amino acids long. V was shortened by 5 bases and J by 4 bases, with 6 bases between the two germline ends. The V gene's germline CDR1 is MNHEY and CDR2 SVGAGI. CDR3 amino acids: CASSREYEQYF. The CDR3 DNA sequence: TGTGCCAGCAGTAGGGAGTACGAGCAGTACTTC.